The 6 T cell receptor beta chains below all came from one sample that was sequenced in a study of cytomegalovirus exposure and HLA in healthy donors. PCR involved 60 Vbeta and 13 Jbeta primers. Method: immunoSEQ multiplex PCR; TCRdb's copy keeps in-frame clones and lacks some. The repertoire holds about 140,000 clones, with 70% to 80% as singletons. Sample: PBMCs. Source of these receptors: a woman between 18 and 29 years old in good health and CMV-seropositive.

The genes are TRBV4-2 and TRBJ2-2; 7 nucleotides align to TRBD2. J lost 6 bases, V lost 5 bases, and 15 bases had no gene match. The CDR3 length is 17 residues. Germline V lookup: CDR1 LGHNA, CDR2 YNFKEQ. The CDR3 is CASSSPRIGEGSGELFF. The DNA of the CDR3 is TGTGCCAGCAGCTCCCCACGGATCGGGGAGGGGTCCGGGGAGCTGTTTTTT.

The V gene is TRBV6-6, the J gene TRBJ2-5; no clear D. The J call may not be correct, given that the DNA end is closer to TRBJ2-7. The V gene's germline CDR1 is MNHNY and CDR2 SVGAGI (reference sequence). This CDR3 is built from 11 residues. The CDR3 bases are TGTGCCAGCAAAATGAGTTACGAGCAGTACTTC. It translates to CASKMSYEQYF.

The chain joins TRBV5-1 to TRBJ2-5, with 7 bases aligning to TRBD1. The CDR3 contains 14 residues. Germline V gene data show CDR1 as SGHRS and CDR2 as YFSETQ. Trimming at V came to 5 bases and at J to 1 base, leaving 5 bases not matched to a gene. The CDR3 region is CASSRQGVQETQYF. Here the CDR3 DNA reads TGCGCCAGCAGTAGACAGGGCGTCCAAGAGACCCAGTACTTC. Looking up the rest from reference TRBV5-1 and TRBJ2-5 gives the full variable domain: KAGVTQTPRYLIKTRGQQVTLSCSPISGHRSVSWYQQTPGQGLQFLFEYFSETQRNKGNFPGRFSGRQFSNSRSEMNVSTLELGDSALYLCASSRQGVQETQYFGPGTRLLVL.

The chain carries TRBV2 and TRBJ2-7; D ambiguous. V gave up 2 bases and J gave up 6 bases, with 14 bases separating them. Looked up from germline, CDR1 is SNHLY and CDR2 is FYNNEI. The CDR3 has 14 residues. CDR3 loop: CASSESASFSEQYF. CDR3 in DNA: TGTGCCAGCAGTGAATCAGCTAGTTTTAGCGAGCAGTACTTC.

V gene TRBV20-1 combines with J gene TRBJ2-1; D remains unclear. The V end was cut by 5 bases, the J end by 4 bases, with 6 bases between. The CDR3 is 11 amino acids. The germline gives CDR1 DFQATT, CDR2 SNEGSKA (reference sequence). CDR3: CSAAAYNEQFF. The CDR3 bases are TGCAGTGCTGCTGCGTACAATGAGCAGTTCTTC.

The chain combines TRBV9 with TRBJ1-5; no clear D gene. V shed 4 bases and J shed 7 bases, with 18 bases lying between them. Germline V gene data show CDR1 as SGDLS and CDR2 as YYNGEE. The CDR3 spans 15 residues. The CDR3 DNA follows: TGTGCCAGCAGCCCCTCATCCGGGTCCGAGCAGCCCCAGCATTTT. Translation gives CASSPSSGSEQPQHF.